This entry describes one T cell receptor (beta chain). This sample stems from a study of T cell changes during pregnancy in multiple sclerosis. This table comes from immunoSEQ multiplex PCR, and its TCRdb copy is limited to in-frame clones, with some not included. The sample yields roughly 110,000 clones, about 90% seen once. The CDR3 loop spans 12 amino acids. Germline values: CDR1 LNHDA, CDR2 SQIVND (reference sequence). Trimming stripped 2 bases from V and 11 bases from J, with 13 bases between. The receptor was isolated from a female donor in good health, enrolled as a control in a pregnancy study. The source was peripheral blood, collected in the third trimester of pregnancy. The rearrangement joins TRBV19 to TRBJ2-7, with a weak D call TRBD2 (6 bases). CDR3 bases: TGTGCCAGTAGTATAATGGGCGGGGTTAAGTACTTC. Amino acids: CASSIMGGVKYF.